The source of this T cell receptor beta chain is a study of shared clonotypes between healthy human individuals. Study outcomes and limitations: Clonotype sharing among donors was expected to depend on sequencing depth.

Comments on this clone: Its antigen is currently unknown. An end of the junction does not agree with germline; a read error may underlie this.

CDR3 length: 15 residues. The germline V gene encodes CDR1 SGHRS and CDR2 YFSETQ. The table came from immunoSEQ multiplex PCR; TCRdb's copy has only in-frame clones and leaves some out. The table records about 1 million clones, under 80% of them present only once. Each donor was a Caucasian adult residing in Nashville, Tennessee. This chain connects TRBV5-1 to TRBJ1-1; D is perhaps TRBD1 (6 bases). Input material: memory CD4+ T cells sorted from blood. Subset defined: CD45RA-negative fraction. This sequence was found in a man between 18 and 35 years old in good health. The CDR3 DNA sequence: TGTGCCAGCAGCCTGACTTCAAGGGGGAATGCTGAAGCTTTCTTT. Protein product: CASSLTSRGNAEAFF.